These 13 T cell receptor beta chains came from one sample sequenced in a study of cytomegalovirus exposure and HLA in healthy donors. Sequencing used immunoSEQ multiplex PCR; TCRdb keeps in-frame clones, though not all of them. This table holds over 60,000 clones, approximately 95% found once. The sample comprised PBMCs. These receptors came from a man between 18 and 29 years old in good health and CMV-seronegative.

V usage is TRBV7-9 and J usage is TRBJ2-7; TRBD2 is a possible D gene (5 bases). Per germline, CDR1 SEHNR and CDR2 FQNEAQ (reference sequence). Trimming pared 4 bases from V and 1 base from J, leaving 11 bases between. This CDR3 has 14 residues. CDR3 DNA: TGTGCCAGCAGCTCCTCCGGGATATCCTACGAGCAGTACTTC. It encodes CASSSSGISYEQYF.

The rearrangement links TRBV5-4 to TRBJ2-3; D remains unclear. The CDR3 has 15 residues. Germline lookup yields CDR1 SGHNT and CDR2 YYREEE (reference sequence). V gave up 4 bases and J gave up 5 bases, with 17 bases separating them. CDR3 sequence (DNA): TGTGCCAGCAGCCCCGGTCCGATGAGCGTAGATACGCAGTATTTT. It encodes CASSPGPMSVDTQYF.

In nucleotides, the CDR3 is TGTGCCAGCAGCGCCATGGGCAGTTACGAGCAGTACTTC. This sequence encodes CASSAMGSYEQYF. V is TRBV9 and J is TRBJ2-7; D is unclear. The CDR3 sequence is 13 residues long. Germline V gives CDR1 SGDLS, CDR2 YYNGEE. Trimming shortened V by 3 bases and J by 4 bases, and 11 bases separated the two germline ends.

In DNA form, the CDR3 reads TGTGCCGTAGCCGAGGGTGAGGGAGATACGCAGTATTTT. Amino acid sequence: CAVAEGEGDTQYF. The chain has TRBV19 and TRBJ2-3; a possible D gene is TRBD2 (5 bases). Germline V CDR1 and CDR2: LNHDA, SQIVND (reference sequence). V lost 11 bases and J lost 5, with 17 bases in between. The CDR3 loop spans 13 amino acids.

The chain links TRBV5-4 to TRBJ2-3; possible D gene TRBD1, 6 bases. Per the germline V gene, CDR1 is SGHNT and CDR2 is YYREEE (reference sequence). The CDR3 runs to 16 residues. V gave up 4 bases and J gave up 0 bases, with 15 bases separating them. CDR3 loop: CASSMGAGGSTDTQYF. The DNA for the CDR3 is TGTGCCAGCAGCATGGGGGCTGGCGGGAGCACAGATACGCAGTATTTT.

V is TRBV5-1 and J is TRBJ1-3; D gene uncertain. Germline lookup yields CDR1 SGHRS and CDR2 YFSETQ. The CDR3 spans 15 residues. The V gene lost 0 bases and the J gene lost 3 bases, with 10 bases spanning the gap. In DNA, the CDR3 is TGCGCCAGCAGCTTGGCGGTGGGCCTTGGAAACACCATATATTTT. Its protein is CASSLAVGLGNTIYF.

This clone has only a few counts. The chain carries TRBV2 and TRBJ2-7; TRBD1 might be the D (5 bases). The CDR3 extends over 14 amino acids. Trimming left V 10 bases short and J 1 base short, with 17 bases between. CDR1 SNHLY and CDR2 FYNNEI come from the germline V gene. The CDR3 DNA is TGTGCCATTTCCCAGGGAATTGGATCCTACGAGCAGTACTTC. Residues: CAISQGIGSYEQYF.

This clone showed up just once. The chain carries TRBV30 and TRBJ1-1; D possibly corresponds to TRBD1 (6 bases). Germline CDR1 and CDR2: GTSNPN and SVGIG (reference sequence). This CDR3 spans 14 amino acids. Trimming removed 2 bases at V and 2 bases at J, with 12 bases between. Here the CDR3 reads CAWSPAGTNTEAFF. CDR3 nucleotide sequence: TGTGCCTGGAGTCCCGCCGGGACAAACACTGAAGCTTTCTTT. The variable domain in full, with the rest retrieved from reference TRBV30 and TRBJ1-1, is SQTIHQWPATLVQPVGSPLSLECTVEGTSNPNLYWYRQAAGRGLQLLFYSVGIGQISSEVPQNLSASRPQDRQFILSSKKLLLSDSGFYLCAWSPAGTNTEAFFGQGTRLTVV.

V is TRBV19 and J is TRBJ2-3; D remains ambiguous. Per germline, CDR1 LNHDA and CDR2 SQIVND (reference sequence). Trimming shortened V by 2 bases and J by 11 bases, and 14 bases separated the two germline ends. The CDR3 runs to 13 residues. Here the CDR3 DNA reads TGTGCCAGTAGTATAAACTCCCCCAATGTGCAGTATTTT. It encodes CASSINSPNVQYF.

The chain uses TRBV27 and TRBJ1-2; 8 nucleotides line up with TRBD1. Trimming took 5 bases from V and 4 from J; bases not matched to a gene: 3. The germline V gene has CDR1 MNHEY and CDR2 SMNVEV (reference sequence). There are 13 residues in the CDR3. The CDR3 nucleotides read TGTGCCAGCAGTGACAGGGGTTTCTATGGCTACACCTTC. The encoded protein is CASSDRGFYGYTF.

The chain links TRBV11-2 to TRBJ1-1; D remains unclear. The CDR3 has 13 amino acids. Per germline, CDR1 SGHAT and CDR2 FQNNGV. V was shortened by 8 bases and J by 5 bases, with 15 bases between the two germline ends. Here the CDR3 reads CASVPRAGTEAFF. For the CDR3, the DNA is TGTGCCAGCGTCCCGAGGGCCGGGACTGAAGCTTTCTTT.

The chain recombines TRBV6-5 with TRBJ2-7; D perhaps matches TRBD2 (6 bases). Trimming stripped 2 bases from V and 3 bases from J, with 11 bases between. Germline V lookup: CDR1 MNHEY, CDR2 SVGAGI. CDR3 length: 14 residues. CDR3 amino acids: CASSYGGISYEQYF. The CDR3 DNA sequence: TGTGCCAGCAGTTACGGGGGGATCAGCTACGAGCAGTACTTC.

This clone appeared once. This rearrangement joins TRBV7-2 to TRBJ1-1; D unclear. With 3 bases removed from V and 5 bases from J, the gap between germline ends came to 10 bases. CDR1 and CDR2 (germline): SGHTA, FQGNSA. There are 13 residues in the CDR3. The CDR3: CASSLSGRTEAFF. CDR3 DNA: TGTGCCAGCAGCTTGAGTGGGAGGACTGAAGCTTTCTTT. The complete variable domain, with remaining parts taken from reference TRBV7-2 and TRBJ1-1, reads GAGVSQSPSNKVTEKGKDVELRCDPISGHTALYWYRQSLGQGLEFLIYFQGNSAPDKSGLPSDRFSAERTGGSVSTLTIQRTQQEDSAVYLCASSLSGRTEAFFGQGTRLTVV.